The rows below give T cell receptor beta chains drawn from one sample of a study of blood T cell repertoires in COVID-19. TCRdb's copy holds only in-frame clones and misses some; the assay was immunoSEQ multiplex PCR. This table holds hundreds of thousands of clones, 86% found once. The sample comprised PBMCs or T cells enriched from blood (not recorded which). Receptors were obtained from a man between 18 and 29 years old who had recovered from COVID-19. Each CDR3 is given with its conserved first and last residue. A D gene is named only where the DNA matches it firmly. Where a row states a size, it is once, few, many or the class of an expanded clone; other rows omit it.

j_gene | abundance | v_gene | d_gene | CDR3aa | CDR3nt
TRBJ2-2 | . | TRBV7-9 | TRBD1 | CASSRGDRETGELFF | TGTGCCAGCAGCCGAGGGGACAGGGAGACCGGGGAGCTGTTTTTT
TRBJ1-5 | few | TRBV28 | . | CASSGEDGYNQPQHF | TGTGCCAGCAGCGGGGAGGACGGTTACAATCAGCCCCAGCATTTT
TRBJ1-4 | . | TRBV4-1 | TRBD1 | CASSRTGVAEKLFF | TGCGCCAGCAGCCGAACAGGGGTGGCGGAAAAACTGTTTTTT
TRBJ2-7 | . | TRBV14 | . | CASSVTLASEQYF | TGTGCCAGCAGCGTTACTCTAGCGTCCGAGCAGTACTTC
TRBJ2-1 | . | TRBV3-1/TRBV3-2 | TRBD2 | CASSQGVIAGGNEQFF | TGTGCCAGCAGCCAAGGGGTTATAGCGGGAGGGAATGAGCAGTTCTTC
TRBJ1-5 | once | TRBV2 | TRBD1 | CASSEGTGGQPQHF | TGTGCCAGCAGTGAAGGGACAGGGGGTCAGCCCCAGCATTTT
TRBJ2-1 | . | TRBV11-3 | TRBD1 | CASSSPGQGGNEQFF | TGTGCCAGTTCGAGTCCGGGACAGGGGGGGAATGAGCAGTTCTTC
TRBJ2-7 | . | TRBV3-1/TRBV3-2 | . | CASSQVLRLPYEQYF | TGTGCCAGCAGCCAAGTTTTGCGGTTACCCTACGAGCAGTACTTC
TRBJ2-5 | . | TRBV3-1/TRBV3-2 | TRBD2 | CASSQGNSGGETQYF | TGTGCCAGCAGCCAAGGAAATAGCGGGGGAGAGACCCAGTACTTC
TRBJ2-1 | . | TRBV11-3 | TRBD2 | CASSSNSGRLDEQFF | TGTGCCAGCAGCTCTAATAGCGGGAGACTGGATGAGCAGTTCTTC
TRBJ1-1 | . | TRBV19 | . | CASSISNEAEAFF | TGTGCCAGTAGTATAAGCAATGAGGCAGAAGCTTTCTTT
TRBJ2-1 | . | TRBV10-3 | TRBD2 | CAISEQNSGSREQFF | TGTGCCATCAGTGAGCAAAATAGCGGGAGCCGTGAGCAGTTCTTC
TRBJ1-2 | . | TRBV5-1 | . | CASSSDIYGYTF | TGCGCCAGCAGCTCGGACATCTATGGCTACACCTTC
TRBJ2-1 | once | TRBV7-2 | TRBD2 | CASSLDWNDAGTRLNEQFF | TGTGCCAGCAGCTTAGACTGGAACGATGCCGGGACTAGGCTTAATGAGCAGTTCTTC
TRBJ2-3 | once | TRBV27 | TRBD2 | CASSLDGLAGGPYVDTQYF | TGTGCCAGCAGTTTGGACGGACTAGCGGGGGGGCCTTACGTAGATACGCAGTATTTT
TRBJ2-2 | few | TRBV27 | TRBD2 | CASSLYYRTSGSLDTGELFF | TGTGCCAGCAGTTTATACTACCGGACTAGCGGGAGCTTAGACACCGGGGAGCTGTTTTTT
TRBJ1-1 | . | TRBV6-6 | . | CASSEGHPPEAFF | TGTGCCAGCAGTGAGGGACACCCTCCCGAAGCTTTCTTT
TRBJ2-5 | few | TRBV2 | TRBD1 | CASSAGQGETQYF | TGTGCCAGCAGTGCCGGACAGGGTGAGACCCAGTACTTC
TRBJ1-5 | . | TRBV5-1 | . | CASSLVSGGQPQHF | TGCGCCAGCAGCTTGGTGTCGGGGGGTCAGCCCCAGCATTTT
TRBJ2-3 | . | TRBV27 | TRBD1 | CASSMGQLSTDTQYF | TGTGCCAGCTCCATGGGACAGCTTAGCACAGATACGCAGTATTTT
TRBJ2-5 | . | TRBV10-3 | TRBD2 | CAISGTSASQETQYF | TGTGCCATCAGCGGGACTAGCGCTAGCCAAGAGACCCAGTACTTC
TRBJ1-6 | . | TRBV5-6 | . | CASSLAQLGSPLHF | TGTGCCAGCAGCTTGGCACAGCTCGGTTCACCCCTCCACTTT
TRBJ2-1 | . | TRBV5-4 | TRBD2 | CASSLVLAGWGNEQFF | TGTGCCAGCAGCTTGGTTCTAGCGGGATGGGGAAATGAGCAGTTCTTC
TRBJ2-7 | . | TRBV30 | TRBD1 | CAWELQGVGVEQYF | TGTGCCTGGGAACTTCAGGGGGTGGGGGTCGAGCAGTACTTC
TRBJ2-3 | once | TRBV10-1 | . | CASPGDTQYF | TGCGCCTCCCCGGGAGATACGCAGTATTTT
TRBJ2-3 | . | TRBV5-1 | . | CASRATVGTDTQYF | TGCGCCAGCAGAGCGACAGTAGGCACAGATACGCAGTATTTT